The T cell receptor beta chain under discussion was sequenced for a study of shared clonotypes between healthy human individuals. General study points: When naive CD4 clonotypes were compared across a handful of donors, approximately 4.9% were shared.

Subsets obtained from CD4+ cells comprised CD45RA+ naive and CD45RA-negative memory cells. At deep level, the assay was performed. An approximately 220 ng quantity of DNA, roughly 30,000 T cell genomes, went into the sorted-subset replicate PCRs. The table came from immunoSEQ multiplex PCR; TCRdb's copy has only in-frame clones and leaves some out. The data show about 1.1 million clones, roughly 74% seen once. There are 13 residues in the CDR3. V dropped 4 bases and J dropped 0 bases, with 6 bases sitting between them. Germline V gene data show CDR1 as SGHDN and CDR2 as FVKESK. In this sample, this clone turned up a few times. Its antigen is not known. Other nucleotide sequences in the sample specify the same CDR3.

The sample taken for sequencing was memory CD4+ T cells from PBMCs. Subset reported: CD45RA-negative fraction. The J gene is TRBJ1-1, the V gene TRBV14; D gene unclear. The clonotype was recovered from a man younger than 30 in good health. Some clones in this sample may be carry-over from other donors' samples. The CDR3 loop is CASSRTMNTEAFF. The CDR3 DNA reads TGTGCCAGCAGCCGAACAATGAACACTGAAGCTTTCTTT.